The T cell receptor beta chain under discussion was sequenced for a study of blood T cells in healthy people across ages. This clonotype was seen a few times. Trimming took off 1 base at V and 5 bases at J, with 6 bases between the two ends. This CDR3 region has 12 residues. Germline CDR1 reads DFQATT; CDR2 reads SNEGSKA (reference sequence). Through a sample-barcoded 5' primer and a J-beta primer mix, a second PCR was run for roughly 7 to 11 cycles. One entry per CDR3 protein results from TCRdb running MiXCR on the 5' RACE reads. The sample contains under 850,000 distinct CDR3 sequences, around 36% of which appear only once.

The sample was blood. The receptor was derived from a man younger than 35 in good health. The V gene is TRBV20-1, the J gene TRBJ2-1; D is uncertain. The CDR3 region is CSARVPHNEQFF. The CDR3 DNA is TGCAGTGCTAGAGTCCCCCACAATGAGCAGTTCTTC.